The clone carrying this TCR beta chain turned up a few times. These data come from a study of blood T cells in healthy people across ages. Trimming took 2 bases from V and 3 from J, leaving 10 bases between them. CDR1 MGHDK and CDR2 SYGVNS come from the germline V gene. The CDR3 spans 14 residues. The use of a sample-barcoded 5' primer and a J-beta primer mix characterized a second PCR of about 7 to 12 cycles. The yield of each sample was at least 2.5 million CDR3-containing paired-end reads. TCRdb used MiXCR to reprocess the 5' RACE reads, holding one entry per CDR3 protein. The repertoire consists of about 780,000 distinct CDR3 sequences, with about 59% occurring once and the leading ten covering about 27%.

The chain joins TRBV25-1 to TRBJ2-5; D unclear. Sequencing was done on a sample of blood. The clonotype originates from a man younger than 45 in good health. CDR3 in DNA: TGTGCCAGCAGTGAAAGTATGTACAAAGAGACCCAGTACTTC. The encoded protein is CASSESMYKETQYF.